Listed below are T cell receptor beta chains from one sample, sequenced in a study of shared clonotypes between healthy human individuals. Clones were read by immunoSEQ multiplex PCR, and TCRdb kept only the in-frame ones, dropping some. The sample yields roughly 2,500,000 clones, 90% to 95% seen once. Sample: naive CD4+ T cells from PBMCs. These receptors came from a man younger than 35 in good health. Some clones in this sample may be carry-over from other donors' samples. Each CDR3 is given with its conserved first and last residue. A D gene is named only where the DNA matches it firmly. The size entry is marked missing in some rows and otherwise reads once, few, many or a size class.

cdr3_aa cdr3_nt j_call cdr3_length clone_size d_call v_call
CASSQPGLAGGRQFF TGCGCCAGCAGCCAGCCGGGACTAGCGGGAGGAAGGCAGTTCTTC TRBJ2-1 15 . TRBD2 TRBV10-1
CASSLGPQETQYF TGTGCCAGCAGCTTGGGACCTCAAGAGACCCAGTACTTC TRBJ2-5 13 . . TRBV7-3
CASSVDSSNYGYTF TGTGCCAGCAGTGTCGACAGCTCTAACTATGGCTACACCTTC TRBJ1-2 14 . . TRBV2
CASSRLAGTGSTDTQYF TGTGCCAGCAGCCGACTAGCGGGTACTGGAAGCACAGATACGCAGTATTTT TRBJ2-3 17 . TRBD2 TRBV11-2
CASSLLRVHEQYF TGTGCCAGCAGTTTGCTTCGGGTCCACGAGCAGTACTTC TRBJ2-7 13 . . TRBV28
CASSWGQGNTGELFF TGCGCCAGCAGCTGGGGACAGGGAAACACCGGGGAGCTGTTTTTT TRBJ2-2 15 . TRBD1 TRBV5-1
CASSDSTIGGSPLHF TGTGCCAGCAGTGACTCCACAATAGGAGGGTCACCCCTCCACTTT TRBJ1-6 15 . . TRBV6-4
CASSLGRRSWTGGNSFTDTQYF TGTGCCAGCAGTTTGGGGAGGCGGAGTTGGACAGGGGGCAACTCATTCACAGATACGCAGTATTTT TRBJ2-3 22 . TRBD1 TRBV28
CASSEAPGAGYEQYF TGTGCCAGCAGTGAAGCGCCAGGAGCGGGATACGAGCAGTACTTC TRBJ2-7 15 . TRBD2 TRBV2
CSAIKTGTSTDTQYF TGCAGCGCCATAAAGACAGGAACTAGCACAGATACGCAGTATTTT TRBJ2-3 15 . . TRBV29-1
CASSQGLDRAPEAFF TGCGCCAGCAGCCAAGGGTTGGACAGGGCTCCTGAAGCTTTCTTT TRBJ1-1 15 . TRBD1 TRBV4-3
CASSPRHPTDTQYF TGTGCCAGCAGCCCTCGCCACCCCACAGATACGCAGTATTTT TRBJ2-3 14 once . TRBV6-1
CASRGNSGNTIYF TGTGCCAGCAGGGGGAACTCTGGAAACACCATATATTTT TRBJ1-3 13 once . TRBV2
CASSSGDRETQYF TGTGCCAGCAGCTCAGGGGACCGAGAGACCCAGTACTTC TRBJ2-5 13 . . TRBV11-2
CASSLRARGTDSPLHF TGTGCCAGCAGCTTACGGGCCAGGGGGACCGATTCACCCCTCCACTTT TRBJ1-6 16 . TRBD1 TRBV7-3